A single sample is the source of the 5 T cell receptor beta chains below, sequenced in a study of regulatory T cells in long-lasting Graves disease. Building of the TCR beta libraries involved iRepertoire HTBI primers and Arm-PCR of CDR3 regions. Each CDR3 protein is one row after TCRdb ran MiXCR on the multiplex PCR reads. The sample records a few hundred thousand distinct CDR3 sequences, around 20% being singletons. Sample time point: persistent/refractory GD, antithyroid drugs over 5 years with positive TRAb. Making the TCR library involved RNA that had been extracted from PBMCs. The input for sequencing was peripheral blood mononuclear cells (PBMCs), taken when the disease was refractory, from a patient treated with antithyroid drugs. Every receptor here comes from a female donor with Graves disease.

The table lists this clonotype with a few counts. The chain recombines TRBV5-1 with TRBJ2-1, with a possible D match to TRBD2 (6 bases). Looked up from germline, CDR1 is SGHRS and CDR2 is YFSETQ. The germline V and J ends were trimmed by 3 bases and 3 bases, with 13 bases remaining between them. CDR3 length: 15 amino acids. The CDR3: CASSYTGTGYNEQFF. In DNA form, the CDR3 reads TGCGCCAGCAGCTACACCGGGACTGGCTACAATGAGCAGTTCTTC.

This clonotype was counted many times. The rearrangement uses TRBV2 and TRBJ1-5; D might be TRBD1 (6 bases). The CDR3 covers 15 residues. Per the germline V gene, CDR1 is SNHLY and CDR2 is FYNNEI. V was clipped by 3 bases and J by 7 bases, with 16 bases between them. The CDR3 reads CASSEGGAGRQPQHF. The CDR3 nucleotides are TGTGCCAGCAGTGAGGGGGGGGCAGGGCGGCAGCCCCAGCATTTT.

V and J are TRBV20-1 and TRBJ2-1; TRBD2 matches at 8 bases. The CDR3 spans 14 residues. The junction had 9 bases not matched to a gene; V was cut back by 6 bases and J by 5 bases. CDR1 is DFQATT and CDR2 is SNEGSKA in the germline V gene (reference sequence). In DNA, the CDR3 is TGCAGTGCCCGCTCCGGGACTAGTAACAATGAGCAGTTCTTC. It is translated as CSARSGTSNNEQFF.

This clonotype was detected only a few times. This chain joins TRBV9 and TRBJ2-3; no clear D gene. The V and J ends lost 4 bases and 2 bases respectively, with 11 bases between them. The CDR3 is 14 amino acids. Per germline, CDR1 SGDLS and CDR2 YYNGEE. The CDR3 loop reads CASSTDLYTDTQYF. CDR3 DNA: TGTGCCAGCAGCACTGACTTATACACAGATACGCAGTATTTT.

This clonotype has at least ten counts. Here the CDR3 DNA reads TGTGCCAGCAGTCCAGAGCGACAGGCCCGAAACCGCTCCTATAATTCACCCCTCCACTTT. Its protein is CASSPERQARNRSYNSPLHF. The chain has TRBV12-3 or TRBV12-4 and TRBJ1-6; the D gene is possibly TRBD1 (6 bases). Trimming cost V 5 bases and J 0 bases, with 23 bases left between them. The CDR3 totals 20 residues.